Shown below are 7 T cell receptor beta chains from a single sample sequenced in a study of blood T cell repertoires in COVID-19. Sequenced by immunoSEQ multiplex PCR; TCRdb stores in-frame clones only, minus some. The sample has about 68,000 clones, 75% to 85% seen once. The source material was peripheral blood. These receptors all come from an elderly man with acute or convalescent COVID-19.

DNA for the CDR3: TGTGCCACCAGCAGAGATGGGGCAGCCGGAAAGACCCAGTACTTC. It encodes CATSRDGAAGKTQYF. The chain has TRBV15 and TRBJ2-5; weak D call: TRBD1 (5 bases). V was trimmed by 0 bases and J by 6 bases, leaving 14 bases between them. The V gene's germline CDR1 is LNHNV and CDR2 YYDKDF (reference sequence). The CDR3 sequence is 15 residues long.

The V gene is TRBV6-5, the J gene TRBJ1-1; no reliable D call. Germline V CDR1 and CDR2: MNHEY, SVGAGI. Deletions cut 7 bases from V and 2 bases from J, with 14 bases between. The CDR3 covers 14 residues. CDR3 DNA: TGTGCCAGCACCTTGGAGGAGGCAAACACTGAAGCTTTCTTT. It yields the protein CASTLEEANTEAFF.

The chain recombines TRBV28 with TRBJ2-7, with a possible D match to TRBD1 (5 bases). Between the trimmed V and J ends, which lost 2 bases and 2 bases, there was a span of 13 bases. Germline V gene sequence: CDR1 MDHEN, CDR2 SYDVKM. CDR3 length: 15 residues. In DNA form, the CDR3 reads TGTGCCAGCAGTTTAAATCAGGGAAGGGCCTACGAGCAGTACTTC. Translating it yields CASSLNQGRAYEQYF. Full variable domain (rest looked up from reference TRBV28 and TRBJ2-7): DVKVTQSSRYLVKRTGEKVFLECVQDMDHENMFWYRQDPGLGLRLIYFSYDVKMKEKGDIPEGYSVSREKKERFSLILESASTNQTSMYLCASSLNQGRAYEQYFGPGTRLTVT.

This clone was seen once. The gene calls are TRBV27 and TRBJ1-6; D remains unclear. The ends were cut back, 0 bases at V and 7 bases at J, with 7 bases in the middle. CDR3 length: 14 residues. Germline V CDR1 and CDR2: MNHEY, SMNVEV (reference sequence). For the CDR3, the DNA is TGTGCCAGCAGTTTATCGGGAGGGAATTCACCCCTCCACTTT. This gives the protein CASSLSGGNSPLHF.

The rearrangement links TRBV7-2 to TRBJ1-1, with D possibly being TRBD1 (5 bases). The CDR3 has 14 residues. The germline V gene has CDR1 SGHTA and CDR2 FQGNSA. The V gene lost 2 bases and the J gene lost 4 bases, with 11 bases spanning the gap. The chain's CDR3 is CASSLLGVGTEAFF. The CDR3 bases are TGTGCCAGCAGCTTACTAGGGGTAGGCACTGAAGCTTTCTTT.

This clone appeared a single time. CDR3 in amino acids: CAWSGQGDSPLHF. DNA of the CDR3: TGTGCCTGGTCGGGACAGGGCGACTCACCCCTCCACTTT. The V and J genes are TRBV30 and TRBJ1-6; 9 bases match TRBD1. V was clipped by 5 bases and J by 10 bases; unmatched bases: 6. The CDR3 is made up of 13 amino acids. Per the germline V gene, CDR1 is GTSNPN and CDR2 is SVGIG (reference sequence).

The J gene is TRBJ2-5, the V gene TRBV5-1; 9 bases line up with TRBD1. Germline CDR1 SGHRS, CDR2 YFSETQ. J was trimmed by 4 bases and V by 3 bases; bases with no gene match: 7. The CDR3 has 15 amino acids. The CDR3 protein is CASSWTGVGLETQYF. The CDR3 DNA follows: TGCGCCAGCAGCTGGACAGGGGTGGGGTTAGAGACCCAGTACTTC.